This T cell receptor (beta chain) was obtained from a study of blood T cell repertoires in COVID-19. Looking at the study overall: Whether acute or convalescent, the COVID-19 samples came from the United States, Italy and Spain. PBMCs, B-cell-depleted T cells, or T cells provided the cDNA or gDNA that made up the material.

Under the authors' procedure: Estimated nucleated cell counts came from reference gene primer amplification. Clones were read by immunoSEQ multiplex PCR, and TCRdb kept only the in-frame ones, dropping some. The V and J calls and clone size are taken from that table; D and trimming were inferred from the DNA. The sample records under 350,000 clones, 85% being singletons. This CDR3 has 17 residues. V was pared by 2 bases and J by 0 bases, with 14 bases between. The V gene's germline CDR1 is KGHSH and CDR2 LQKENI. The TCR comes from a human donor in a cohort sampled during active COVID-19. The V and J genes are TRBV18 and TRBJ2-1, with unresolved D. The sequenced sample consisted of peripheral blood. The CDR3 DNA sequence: TGTGCCAGCTCACCAGTGCCCGGCGGTCTCTCCTACAATGAGCAGTTCTTC. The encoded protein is CASSPVPGGLSYNEQFF.